The rows below give T cell receptor beta chains drawn from one sample of a study of cytomegalovirus exposure and HLA in healthy donors. Here immunoSEQ multiplex PCR was the method, and the copy in TCRdb shows in-frame clones only, minus some. This sample has more than 100,000 clones; around 61% occur once, and the top ten carry about 3.5%. Sequencing was carried out using PBMCs. The receptors stem from a woman in her forties or fifties in good health and CMV-seronegative. Each CDR3 is given with its conserved first and last residue. The D gene is left open where the match is weak. Part of the rows lack a size; the others show once, few, many or a class for expanded clones.

clone size	J gene	V gene	D gene	CDR3 DNA	CDR3 protein
-	TRBJ1-3	TRBV29-1	-	TGCAGCGTCGCGGGACGGAACTCTGGAAACACCATATATTTT	CSVAGRNSGNTIYF
few	TRBJ1-4	TRBV28	-	TGTGCCAGCATAAAGACAGCAACTAATGAAAAACTGTTTTTT	CASIKTATNEKLFF
once	TRBJ2-1	TRBV29-1	-	TGCAGCGTTGAAGATGCGTGGGCCCGGGAGCAGTTCTTC	CSVEDAWAREQFF
few	TRBJ2-3	TRBV7-9	-	TGTGCCAGCAGCTTGCGGGCAGATACGCAGTATTTT	CASSLRADTQYF
-	TRBJ2-2	TRBV5-5	TRBD1	TGTGCCAGCAGCTTGTTCCCAGGGGACAGGGTTTCCCGGGGAGCTGTTTTT	CASSLFPGDRVSRGAVF
-	TRBJ1-3	TRBV7-9	-	TGTGCCAGCCGGTCGAGTAGCTCTGGAAACACCATATATTTT	CASRSSSSGNTIYF
-	TRBJ1-1	TRBV2	-	TGTGCCAGCAGCCTGATAGGGGACACTGAAGCTTTCTTT	CASSLIGDTEAFF
-	TRBJ1-1	TRBV4-1	-	TGCGCCAGCAGCCAAGGTATAGGGGCGGACACTGAAGCTTTCTTT	CASSQGIGADTEAFF
-	TRBJ2-1	TRBV4-1	-	TGCGCCAGCAGCCGACTTCTCCCGGGACTGAACAATGAGCAGTTCTTC	CASSRLLPGLNNEQFF
-	TRBJ1-3	TRBV7-9	-	TGTGCCAGCAGTACAGACACCATATATTTT	CASSTDTIYF
-	TRBJ1-6	TRBV27	-	TGTGCCAGCAGTTTATATCGGGATTCACCCCTCCACTTT	CASSLYRDSPLHF
once	TRBJ2-1	TRBV5-1	TRBD1	TGCGCCAGCAGCTTGCCGACAGGGGTTTACAATGAGCAGTTCTTC	CASSLPTGVYNEQFF
-	TRBJ2-3	TRBV18	TRBD1	TGTGCCAGCTCACGGGACAGGGACGACTTACTTTTAAGCACAGATACGCAGTATTTT	CASSRDRDDLLLSTDTQYF
-	TRBJ2-7	TRBV7-6	TRBD2	TGTGCCAGCAGCTTATCGGGCGGGAGCTCCGAGCAGTACTTC	CASSLSGGSSEQYF
once	TRBJ2-7	TRBV6-4	TRBD2	TGTGCCAGCAGCAGACTAGCGGGAGGAGGCTACGAGCAGTACTTC	CASSRLAGGGYEQYF
-	TRBJ2-1	TRBV6-5	TRBD2	TGTGCCAGCAGTCAGCTAGCGGGAGACGGTGATGAGCAGTTCTTC	CASSQLAGDGDEQFF
-	TRBJ1-2	TRBV30	TRBD1	TGTGCCTGGATCCGGGGACAGGGGATCGACCTTAACTATGGCTACACCTTC	CAWIRGQGIDLNYGYTF
-	TRBJ1-5	TRBV11-2	-	TGTGCCAGCAGCTCCCACAGCCGGCAGCCCCAGCATTTT	CASSSHSRQPQHF
-	TRBJ2-1	TRBV7-2	-	TGTGCCAGCAGCGACCCGACTAGAGGTGATGAGCAGTTCTTC	CASSDPTRGDEQFF
-	TRBJ2-3	TRBV10-1	-	TGCGCCAGCAGTGTAGGGGGGGCGTCAGATACGCAGTATTTT	CASSVGGASDTQYF
few	TRBJ1-3	TRBV7-2	-	TGTGCCAGCAGCTCACTTGGAAACACCATATATTTT	CASSSLGNTIYF
medium-sized	TRBJ1-5	TRBV6-5	TRBD1	TGTGCCAGCAGACAAACAGGGGACCAGCCCCAGCATTTT	CASRQTGDQPQHF
-	TRBJ1-2	TRBV9	TRBD1	TGTGCCAGCAGCGGTGGGACAGAGGGTGGCTACACCTTC	CASSGGTEGGYTF
-	TRBJ2-3	TRBV6-5	-	TGTGCCAGCAGTTACGGAGGCAGCCGCACAGATACGCAGTATTTT	CASSYGGSRTDTQYF
-	TRBJ2-6	TRBV28	-	TGTGCCAGCAGTCCGGGGACAATCGGGGCCAACGTCCTGACTTTC	CASSPGTIGANVLTF
once	TRBJ2-1	TRBV27	-	TGTGCCGTCCAGGGGCCCTCGCTATTCTCCTACAATGAGCAGTTCTTC	CAVQGPSLFSYNEQFF
few	TRBJ2-3	TRBV10-3	TRBD2	TGTGCCATCAGAGGACTAGCACCAGATACGCAGTATTTT	CAIRGLAPDTQYF
-	TRBJ2-1	TRBV28	TRBD2	TGTGCCAGCAGTAGAGCAAGCGGGAGGGGGTACAATGAGCAGTTCTTC	CASSRASGRGYNEQFF
-	TRBJ2-7	TRBV9	TRBD1	TGTGCCAGCAGCGTAGATTCGGGACAGGGGATCTACGAGCAGTACTTC	CASSVDSGQGIYEQYF
-	TRBJ2-1	TRBV7-2	-	TGTGCCAGCAGCCTACAGGGAACCTACAATGAGCAGTTCTTC	CASSLQGTYNEQFF
-	TRBJ2-1	TRBV6-5	TRBD2	TGTGCCAGCAGTCCGACTAGCGGGCTGACTAATGAGCAGTTCTTC	CASSPTSGLTNEQFF
-	TRBJ2-1	TRBV20-1	-	TGCAGTGCTAGAGATCTCGATGAGCAGTTCTTC	CSARDLDEQFF
-	TRBJ1-1	TRBV19	TRBD1	TGTGCCAGTAGGGGGGACAGCTCTTACACTGAAGCTTTCTTT	CASRGDSSYTEAFF
-	TRBJ2-1	TRBV7-8	TRBD2	TGTGCCAGCAGCAGCGGGGGAGTCAGGGTAAAGCACAATGAGCAGTTCTTC	CASSSGGVRVKHNEQFF
few	TRBJ2-5	TRBV19	-	TGTGCCAGTAGTACGTTAGACCAAGAGACCCAGTACTTC	CASSTLDQETQYF
-	TRBJ2-3	TRBV7-9	TRBD1	TGTGCCAGCAGCCCTACCCGGGACAGCTACACAGATACGCAGTATTTT	CASSPTRDSYTDTQYF
-	TRBJ2-2	TRBV18	-	TGTGCCAGCTCACCAAGGATTGCCCAGGGGAACACCGGGGAGCTGTTTTTT	CASSPRIAQGNTGELFF
-	TRBJ2-3	TRBV30	TRBD2	TGTGCCTGGAGATGGAGGTATTTAGCGGGGGTAGGCACAGATACGCAGTATTTT	CAWRWRYLAGVGTDTQYF
few	TRBJ2-7	TRBV28	TRBD1	TGTGCCAGCAGTGTTGGGACAGGGGCTCCTATGGAGCAGTACTTC	CASSVGTGAPMEQYF
-	TRBJ1-1	TRBV4-1	-	TGCGCCAGCAGCCAACAGGGTGTCGGAGACACTGAAGCTTTCTTT	CASSQQGVGDTEAFF
-	TRBJ1-4	TRBV28	TRBD1	TGTGCCAGCAGCTTCACAGGGGGTATGTTGGGTGAAAAACTGTTTTTT	CASSFTGGMLGEKLFF
-	TRBJ1-3	TRBV5-6	-	TGTGCCAGCAGCTTGGAACCCCAGGGGCCTGGAAACACCATATATTTT	CASSLEPQGPGNTIYF
-	TRBJ2-7	TRBV11-2	TRBD1	TGTGCCAGCAGCCAGGACAGGATTGAGCAGTACTTC	CASSQDRIEQYF